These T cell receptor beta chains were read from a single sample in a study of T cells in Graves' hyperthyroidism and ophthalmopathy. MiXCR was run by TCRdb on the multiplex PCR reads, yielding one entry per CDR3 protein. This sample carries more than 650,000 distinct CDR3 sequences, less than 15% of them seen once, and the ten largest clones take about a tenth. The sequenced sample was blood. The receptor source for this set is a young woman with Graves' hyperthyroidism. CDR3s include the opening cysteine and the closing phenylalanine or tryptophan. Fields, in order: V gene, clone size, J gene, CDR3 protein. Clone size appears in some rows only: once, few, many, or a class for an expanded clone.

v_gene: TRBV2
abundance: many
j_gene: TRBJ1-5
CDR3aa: CASSDDRAVVQPQHF

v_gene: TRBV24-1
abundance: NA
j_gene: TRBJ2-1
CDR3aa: CATSDHLTNWGYNEQFF

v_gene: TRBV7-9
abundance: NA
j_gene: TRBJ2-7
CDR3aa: CASSPRDRAYYEQYF

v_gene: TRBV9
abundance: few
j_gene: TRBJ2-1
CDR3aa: CASSDGRTNNEQFF

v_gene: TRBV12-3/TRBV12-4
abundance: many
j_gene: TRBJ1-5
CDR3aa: CASSLRGQGSSNQPQHF

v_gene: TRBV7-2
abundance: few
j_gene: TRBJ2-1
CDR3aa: CASSPGTGGRNEQFF

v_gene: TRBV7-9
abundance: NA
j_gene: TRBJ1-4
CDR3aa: CASSLAGGNEKLFF

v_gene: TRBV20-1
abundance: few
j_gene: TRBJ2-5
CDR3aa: CSAEGSREGRTQETQYF

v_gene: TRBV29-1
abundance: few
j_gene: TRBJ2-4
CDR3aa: CSVVRGGSNIQYF

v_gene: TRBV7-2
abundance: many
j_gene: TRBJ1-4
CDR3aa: CASSLRSQGGKLFF

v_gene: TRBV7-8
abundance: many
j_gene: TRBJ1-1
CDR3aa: CASSLVASNTEAFF

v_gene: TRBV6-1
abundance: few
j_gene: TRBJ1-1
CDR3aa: CASGLKTGNTEAFF

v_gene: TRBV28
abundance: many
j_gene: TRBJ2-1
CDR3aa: CASQGAVEQFF

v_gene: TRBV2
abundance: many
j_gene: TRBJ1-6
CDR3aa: CASSDAYNSPLHF

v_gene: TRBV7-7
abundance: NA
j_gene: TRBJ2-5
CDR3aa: CASSFSAGAQETQYF

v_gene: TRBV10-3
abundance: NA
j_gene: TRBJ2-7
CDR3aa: CATVEGTYEQYF

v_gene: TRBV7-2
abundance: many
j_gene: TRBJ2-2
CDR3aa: CASSFPGVRELFF

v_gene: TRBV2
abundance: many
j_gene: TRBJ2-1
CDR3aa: CASVLGWREDEQFF

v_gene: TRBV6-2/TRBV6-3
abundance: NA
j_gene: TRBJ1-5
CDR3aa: CASRTGTNSNQPQHF

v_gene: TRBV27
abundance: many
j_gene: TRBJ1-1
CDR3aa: CASSLVGGKTEAFF

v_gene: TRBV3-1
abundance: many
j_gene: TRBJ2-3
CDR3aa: CASSARTRSDTQYF

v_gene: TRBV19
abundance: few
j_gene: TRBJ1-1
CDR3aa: CASSPGGGLGRENRTEAFF